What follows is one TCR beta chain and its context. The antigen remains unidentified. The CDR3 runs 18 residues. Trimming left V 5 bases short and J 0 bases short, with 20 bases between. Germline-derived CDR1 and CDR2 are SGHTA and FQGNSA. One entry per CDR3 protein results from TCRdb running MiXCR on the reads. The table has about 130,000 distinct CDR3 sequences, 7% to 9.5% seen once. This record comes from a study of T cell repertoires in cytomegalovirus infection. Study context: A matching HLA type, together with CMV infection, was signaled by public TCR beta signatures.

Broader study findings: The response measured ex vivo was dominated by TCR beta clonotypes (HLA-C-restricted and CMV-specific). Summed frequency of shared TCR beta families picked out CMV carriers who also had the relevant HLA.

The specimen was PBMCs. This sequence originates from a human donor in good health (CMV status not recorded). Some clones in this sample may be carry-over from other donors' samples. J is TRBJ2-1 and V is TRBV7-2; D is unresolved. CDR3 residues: CASSLPQHAVSSYNEQFF. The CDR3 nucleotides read TGTGCCAGCAGCCTCCCCCAACACGCCGTCAGCTCCTACAATGAGCAGTTCTTC.